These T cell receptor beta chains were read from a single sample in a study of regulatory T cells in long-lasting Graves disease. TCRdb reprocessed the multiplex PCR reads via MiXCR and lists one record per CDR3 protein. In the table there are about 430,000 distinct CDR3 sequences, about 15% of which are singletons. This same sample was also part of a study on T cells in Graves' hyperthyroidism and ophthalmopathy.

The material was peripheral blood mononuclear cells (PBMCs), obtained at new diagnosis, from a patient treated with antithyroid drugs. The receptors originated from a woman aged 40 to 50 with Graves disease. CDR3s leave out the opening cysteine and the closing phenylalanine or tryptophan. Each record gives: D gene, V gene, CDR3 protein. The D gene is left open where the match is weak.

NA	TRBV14	ASSQDRREAYEQY
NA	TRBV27	ASSLLAPPGDTQY
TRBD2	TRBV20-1	SAREPSSGQETQY
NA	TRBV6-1	ASQRENTGELF
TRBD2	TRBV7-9	ANSIGGLADEQF
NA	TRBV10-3	ATRVDYGYT
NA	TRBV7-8	ASSLLFTDTQY
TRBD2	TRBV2	ASSERWEGPTDTQY
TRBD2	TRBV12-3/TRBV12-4	ASSSPPGLARIWSYEQY
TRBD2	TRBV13	ASSPGPGSGRANGQF
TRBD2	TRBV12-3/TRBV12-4	ASSLSLAGGPVDTQY
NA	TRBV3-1	ASSQDSYTSYEQY
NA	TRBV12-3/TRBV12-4	ASSLAPGGGYGYT
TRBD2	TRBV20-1	SASTSGREYNEQF
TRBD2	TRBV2	ASRSRRLAGVTDTQY
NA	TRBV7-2	ASSLRGAALKTQY
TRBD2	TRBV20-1	SARREGRSTDTQY
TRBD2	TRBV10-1	ASSELTSGRAETQY
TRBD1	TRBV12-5	ASGLGTGDHEQY
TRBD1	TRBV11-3	ASSLAPDRVSGNTIY
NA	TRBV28	ASSLWRQTNTEAF
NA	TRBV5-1	ASSDYMLRSGNTIY
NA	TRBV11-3	ASSLGLLADTQY
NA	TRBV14	ASSQLLGTDTQY
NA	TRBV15	ATSRGQGNGNTIY
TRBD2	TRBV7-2	ASSLATSGGYEQY
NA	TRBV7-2	ASSLGGYEGNEQF
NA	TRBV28	ASSFLGGDGYT
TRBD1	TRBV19	ASRRTGWLDTGELF
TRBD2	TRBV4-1	ASSLGGLAATDSYEQY
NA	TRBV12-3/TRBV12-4	ASSARARENTEAF
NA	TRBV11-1	ASSLNRAETQY
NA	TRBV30	AWNLAAGELF
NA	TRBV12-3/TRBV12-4	ASSFPQRLARDGTQY
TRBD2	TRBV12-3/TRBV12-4	ASSQLAGLNEQF
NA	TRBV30	AWNMVSGANVLT
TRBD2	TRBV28	ASSGGTSGTTFYEQY
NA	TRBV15	ATSRDPSGHTSNEQF
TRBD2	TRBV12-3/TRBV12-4	ASVSSGTFQETQY
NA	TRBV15	ATSRAPGAGDTQY
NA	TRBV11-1	ASSFMGEAQY
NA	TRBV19	ATRGPSGNQPQH
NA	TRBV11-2	ASTQTTPLGPARMAQY
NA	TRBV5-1	ASSLEVAGFHNEQF
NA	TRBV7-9	ASSLDSWGTSYNEQF
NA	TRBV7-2	ASSLGSGINQPQH
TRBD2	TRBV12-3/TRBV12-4	ASSRVLAGGPDEQF
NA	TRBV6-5	ASSSMAGANGYT
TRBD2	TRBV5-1	ASSLYGRAGETQY
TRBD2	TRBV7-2	ASSLPGLPPDENTQY
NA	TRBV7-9	ASSPSEDTQY
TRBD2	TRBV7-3	ASSSGLAGVGSDTQY
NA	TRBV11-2	ASSLWGETQY
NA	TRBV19	ASSIRQTRSYEQY
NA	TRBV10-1	ASSSTGLTGELF